This T cell receptor beta chain was identified during a study of graft-versus-host responses after intestinal transplantation. About the study: Among the recipients, transplants were multivisceral, liver-intestinal, or isolated intestinal. The recipients all started with anti-thymocyte globulin induction and then took tacrolimus and steroids for roughly three years.

Regarding the study as a whole: Some GvH clones were seen earlier in gut or blood, suggesting intestinal origin.

Produced via immunoSEQ multiplex PCR; TCRdb's table is partial and in-frame only. Of under 150,000 clones listed, 90% are singletons. Note on this clone: The antigen is undetermined.

The J segment lost 8 bases and the V segment lost 6 bases, leaving 6 bases of the junction unmatched. Per germline, CDR1 MDHEN and CDR2 SYDVKM. This CDR3 is built from 13 residues. The chain links TRBV28 to TRBJ1-4, with 7 bases identical to TRBD1. The clonotype originates from a human donor who received an intestinal transplant. Sequences were derived from unstimulated CD4+ T cells sorted from spleen or lymph node cells, sampled before intestinal transplant. The chain's CDR3 is CASRGTGVEKLFF. In DNA form, the CDR3 reads TGTGCCAGCAGGGGTACAGGGGTGGAAAAACTGTTTTTT.